Presented here are 21 T cell receptor beta chains from one specimen sequenced in a study of T cell responses to AZD1222 COVID-19 vaccine. Only in-frame clones appear in the TCRdb table, and some are missing; sequencing was by immunoSEQ multiplex PCR. The sample lists approximately 300,000 clones; around 92% were seen once. This specimen consisted of peripheral blood, obtained 28 days after the second AZD1222 dose. The receptors come from an adult who received the AZD1222 COVID-19 vaccine.

The chain combines TRBV5-1 with TRBJ1-2, with unresolved D. The germline gives CDR1 SGHRS, CDR2 YFSETQ. The CDR3 contains 15 residues. Trimming left V 2 bases short and J 1 base short, with 12 bases between. CDR3 nucleotides: TGCGCCAGCAGCTTCTTTCAGTCAAATAACTATGGCTACACCTTC. Translating it yields CASSFFQSNNYGYTF.

V and J are TRBV7-6 and TRBJ2-7; 16 positions agree with TRBD2. This CDR3 comprises 21 residues. The V and J ends lost 4 bases and 0 bases, in that order; junction bases with no gene match: 15. Germline V CDR1 and CDR2: SGHVS, FNYEAQ. CDR3 nucleotide sequence: TGTGCCAGCAGCTCCCGTCCGCCGGGACTAGCGGGAGGGGCTGGCTCCTACGAGCAGTACTTC. It specifies CASSSRPPGLAGGAGSYEQYF.

The V and J genes are TRBV28 and TRBJ1-2; possibly TRBD1 for D (5 bases). Germline assignment: CDR1 MDHEN and CDR2 SYDVKM. This CDR3 has 14 amino acids. The germline V and J ends were trimmed by 10 bases and 1 base, with 16 bases remaining between them. The CDR3 region has the DNA TGTGCCACCTCGGGCGGGGCGTTTAACTATGGCTACACCTTC. Protein: CATSGGAFNYGYTF.

The chain links TRBV10-3 to TRBJ1-1; weak D call: TRBD1 (6 bases). The CDR3 is made up of 14 amino acids. Trimming shortened V by 2 bases and J by 0 bases, and 7 bases separated the two germline ends. Germline V gives CDR1 ENHRY, CDR2 SYGVKD. CDR3 region: CAISEGQMNTEAFF. DNA for the CDR3: TGTGCCATCAGTGAGGGACAGATGAACACTGAAGCTTTCTTT.

The rearrangement uses TRBV5-4 and TRBJ1-4, with D uncertain. Deletions cut 3 bases from V and 0 bases from J, with 15 bases between. The CDR3 spans 17 residues. Germline V gene sequence: CDR1 SGHNT, CDR2 YYREEE (reference sequence). CDR3 sequence (DNA): TGTGCCAGCAGCTCGCCCACTTCAGGAGCAACTAATGAAAAACTGTTTTTT. It is translated as CASSSPTSGATNEKLFF.

J is TRBJ2-5 and V is TRBV6-6, with TRBD1 matching 9 bases. Germline V gene lookup returns CDR1 MNHNY and CDR2 SVGAGI (reference sequence). Trimming removed 5 bases from V and 7 bases from J; junction bases left unmatched: 14. The CDR3 sequence is 16 residues long. The CDR3 sequence is CASSTDRGPPPRTQYF. In DNA, the CDR3 is TGTGCCAGCAGTACGGACAGGGGTCCACCCCCCAGGACCCAGTACTTC.

This chain uses TRBV7-2 with TRBJ1-2; 8 bases are shared with TRBD1. The length of the CDR3 is 12 residues. Trimming cost V 3 bases and J 13 bases; bases outside gene matches: 7. Germline loops: CDR1 SGHTA, CDR2 FQGNSA. The CDR3 nucleotides read TGTGCCAGCAGCTTTTCAGGGGGCGCTGGCACCTTC. Translation gives CASSFSGGAGTF.

The J gene is TRBJ2-7, the V gene TRBV18; 8 bases match TRBD1. This CDR3 is 17 amino acids long. CDR1 is KGHSH and CDR2 is LQKENI in the germline V gene. With V trimmed by 5 bases and J by 5 bases, 17 bases remained unmatched. In DNA form, the CDR3 reads TGTGCCAGCTCAAGTCTCCAGATTTGGACAGGGAAGAACGAGCAGTACTTC. Translated, it gives CASSSLQIWTGKNEQYF.

This chain uses TRBV7-2 with TRBJ1-4; D is unresolved. Trimming shortened V by 5 bases and J by 12 bases, and 13 bases separated the two germline ends. The CDR3 sequence is 12 residues long. Germline CDR1 is SGHTA and CDR2 is FQGNSA. CDR3 amino acids: CASSPVGMELFF. The CDR3 bases are TGTGCCAGCAGCCCTGTGGGGATGGAACTGTTTTTT. Using reference TRBV7-2 and TRBJ1-4 for the parts outside the CDR3, the full variable domain is GAGVSQSPSNKVTEKGKDVELRCDPISGHTALYWYRQSLGQGLEFLIYFQGNSAPDKSGLPSDRFSAERTGGSVSTLTIQRTQQEDSAVYLCASSPVGMELFFGSGTQLSVL.

This chain connects TRBV15 to TRBJ2-3; D not resolved. V was pared by 0 bases and J by 4 bases, with 11 bases between. Germline V CDR1 and CDR2: LNHNV, YYDKDF (reference sequence). The CDR3 consists of 15 residues. The CDR3 loop reads CATSREALVADTQYF. DNA for the CDR3: TGTGCCACCAGCAGAGAAGCTCTAGTGGCAGATACGCAGTATTTT.

The rearrangement uses TRBV13 and TRBJ1-2; no firm D call. V was pared by 5 bases and J by 4 bases, with 14 bases between. The germline V gene has CDR1 PRHDT and CDR2 FYEKMQ (reference sequence). The CDR3 has 14 residues. CDR3 sequence: CASSRLGRGYGYTF. The CDR3 DNA is TGTGCCAGCAGCCGATTGGGGAGAGGCTATGGCTACACCTTC.

This chain connects TRBV7-9 to TRBJ2-1; D may correspond to TRBD1 or TRBD2 (6 bases each). The CDR3 is 17 residues long. Germline values: CDR1 SEHNR, CDR2 FQNEAQ (reference sequence). The germline V and J ends were trimmed by 5 bases and 6 bases, with 23 bases remaining between them. CDR3 residues: CASSRGTGGPEVNEQFF. The CDR3, as DNA: TGTGCCAGCAGCCGAGGGACTGGGGGCCCAGAGGTCAATGAGCAGTTCTTC.

The chain is built from TRBV2 and TRBJ1-4; tentative D call: TRBD1 (5 bases). In germline, CDR1 is SNHLY, CDR2 FYNNEI. The V end was cut by 5 bases, the J end by 0 bases, with 10 bases between. CDR3 length: 15 residues. The CDR3, as DNA: TGTGCCAGCAGTAGGACATATGCAACTAATGAAAAACTGTTTTTT. Its translation is CASSRTYATNEKLFF.

The chain links TRBV28 to TRBJ1-6; D is possibly TRBD1 (5 bases). In germline, CDR1 is MDHEN, CDR2 SYDVKM. V gave up 5 bases and J gave up 6 bases, with 11 bases separating them. The CDR3 is 14 residues long. CDR3 nucleotides: TGTGCCAGCAGTGGGGCAGGGCGTAATTCACCCCTCCACTTT. Amino acid sequence: CASSGAGRNSPLHF.

The V and J genes are TRBV5-4 and TRBJ2-2; D is possibly TRBD1 (5 bases). The CDR3 is made up of 16 amino acids. The V gene's germline CDR1 is SGHNT and CDR2 YYREEE (reference sequence). The V end lost 1 base, the J end lost 3 bases, and 13 bases lay between the germline ends. The DNA of the CDR3 is TGTGCCAGCAGCTTGAGGGGCGGCCAACACACCGGGGAGCTGTTTTTT. It codes for CASSLRGGQHTGELFF.

The chain uses TRBV4-1 and TRBJ2-1; 12 positions match TRBD2. CDR1 is MGHRA and CDR2 is YSYEKL in the germline V gene. J gave up 7 bases and V 1 base, and 2 bases lay outside the gene matches. CDR3 length: 15 residues. For the CDR3, the DNA is TGCGCCAGCAGCCAAGGACTAGCGGGGGTTAATGAGCAGTTCTTC. Protein: CASSQGLAGVNEQFF.

This chain links TRBV10-3 with TRBJ2-2; the D is unclear. The germline V gene has CDR1 ENHRY and CDR2 SYGVKD. CDR3 length equals 15 residues. V lost 4 bases, J lost 8 bases, and 17 bases lay in between. The CDR3 sequence is CAISASTALGGELFF. The CDR3 DNA is TGTGCCATCAGTGCCAGCACGGCCCTGGGAGGGGAGCTGTTTTTT.

The chain links TRBV5-1 to TRBJ2-3; the D gene is possibly TRBD2 (6 bases). The CDR3 length is 15 residues. From germline, CDR1 is SGHRS and CDR2 YFSETQ. The V gene lost 2 bases and the J gene lost 4 bases, with 14 bases spanning the gap. DNA for the CDR3: TGCGCCAGCAGCTTTGGAGGGATTCCCGCAGATACGCAGTATTTT. Its translation is CASSFGGIPADTQYF.

The CDR3 sequence is CATSLPVPLTNTGELFF. The CDR3 DNA follows: TGTGCCACCAGCCTCCCGGTGCCCCTTACTAACACCGGGGAGCTGTTTTTT. V and J are TRBV15 and TRBJ2-2; D call uncertain. Between the trimmed V and J ends, which lost 5 bases and 2 bases, there was a span of 18 bases. Per the germline V gene, CDR1 is LNHNV and CDR2 is YYDKDF (reference sequence). This CDR3 region has 17 residues. Full variable domain (missing parts from reference TRBV15 and TRBJ2-2): DAMVIQNPRYQVTQFGKPVTLSCSQTLNHNVMYWYQQKSSQAPKLLFHYYDKDFNNEADTPDNFQSRRPNTSFCFLDIRSPGLGDTAMYLCATSLPVPLTNTGELFFGEGSRLTVL.

The chain combines TRBV3-1 (or the pseudogene TRBV3-2) with TRBJ1-4; TRBD1 matches 7 bases. The CDR3 has 14 residues. Germline lookup yields CDR1 LGHDT and CDR2 YNNKEL (reference sequence). V lost 4 bases and J lost 6; bases outside the gene matches: 5. The CDR3 DNA reads as TGTGCCAGCAGCCTACAGGGGACGGATGAAAAACTGTTTTTT. As protein: CASSLQGTDEKLFF.

The chain combines TRBV5-1 with TRBJ2-7, with TRBD1 matching 11 bases. Trimming removed 4 bases from V and 4 bases from J; junction bases left unmatched: 4. CDR1 SGHRS and CDR2 YFSETQ come from the germline V gene. The CDR3 loop spans 14 amino acids. The DNA of the CDR3 is TGCGCCAGCAGCCCGGACAGGGGGCAATACGAGCAGTACTTC. Encoded protein: CASSPDRGQYEQYF.